A single sample gave rise to the 13 T cell receptor beta chains below, sequenced in a study of T-cell memory formation after mild COVID-19. Each CDR3 protein gets one entry after TCRdb re-called the 5' RACE reads with MiXCR. The sample has around 390,000 distinct CDR3 sequences, 15% to 20% seen once. The specimen sequenced was PBMCs or a T cell subset sorted from them (not recorded which). These TCRs come from a man aged 18 to 30 who had mild COVID-19 (a few samples of this study predate the infection). Cell type and time point are not known.

This chain uses TRBV6-2 or TRBV6-3 with TRBJ2-7; D remains ambiguous. The ends were cut back, 2 bases at V and 3 bases at J, with 8 bases in the middle. Germline loops: CDR1 MNHEY, CDR2 SVGEGT. The CDR3 spans 13 residues. The CDR3 spells CASSYAAVYEQYV. CDR3 nucleotides: TGTGCCAGCAGTTACGCGGCGGTCTACGAGCAGTACGTC.

V and J are TRBV2 and TRBJ1-1, with D possibly TRBD1 on 6 matching bases. The CDR3 runs 15 residues. CDR1 and CDR2 (germline): SNHLY, FYNNEI. Trimming stripped 6 bases from V and 3 bases from J, with 17 bases between. The CDR3 nucleotides are TGTGCCAGCAGGGGCCGGGGGCCCGATGACACTGAAGCTTTCTTT. It specifies CASRGRGPDDTEAFF.

This clonotype has a count of ten or more. CDR3 nucleotide sequence: TGTGCCAGCAGCTTAGACACCGGGACACCCTATGGCTACACCTTC. Translation gives CASSLDTGTPYGYTF. The chain uses TRBV7-9 and TRBJ1-2; perhaps TRBD1 as D (6 bases). The germline V gene has CDR1 SEHNR and CDR2 FQNEAQ (reference sequence). The CDR3 covers 15 residues. V was pared by 1 base and J by 4 bases, with 13 bases between. Looking up the rest from reference TRBV7-9 and TRBJ1-2 gives the full variable domain: DTGVSQNPRHKITKRGQNVTFRCDPISEHNRLYWYRQTLGQGPEFLTYFQNEAQLEKSRLLSDRFSAERPKGSFSTLEIQRTEQGDSAMYLCASSLDTGTPYGYTFGSGTRLTVV.

The chain uses TRBV4-1 and TRBJ2-5; TRBD2 aligns across 7 bases. Germline CDR1 MGHRA, CDR2 YSYEKL. This CDR3 spans 15 amino acids. The ends lost 3 bases at V and 1 base at J; junction bases unmatched: 5. The CDR3 DNA reads TGCGCCAGCAGCCAGTTCCGACTAGCCCAAGAGACCCAGTACTTC. Its translation: CASSQFRLAQETQYF.

The chain recombines TRBV5-1 with TRBJ2-1, with TRBD1 matching over 7 bases. CDR1 SGHRS and CDR2 YFSETQ come from the germline V gene. The J segment lost 7 bases and the V segment lost 7 bases, leaving 5 bases of the junction unmatched. The CDR3 has 12 amino acids. CDR3 sequence (DNA): TGCGCCAGCTTCGGGACAGAAAATGAGCAGTTCTTC. Translation: CASFGTENEQFF. The complete variable domain, with remaining parts taken from reference TRBV5-1 and TRBJ2-1, reads KAGVTQTPRYLIKTRGQQVTLSCSPISGHRSVSWYQQTPGQGLQFLFEYFSETQRNKGNFPGRFSGRQFSNSRSEMNVSTLELGDSALYLCASFGTENEQFFGPGTRLTVL.

Here the CDR3 DNA reads TGTGCCAGCAGCTCCCTGACAGGCAGTGGCCCCTACGAGCAGTACGTC. As protein: CASSSLTGSGPYEQYV. The genes are TRBV11-2 and TRBJ2-7, with D perhaps matching TRBD1 (6 bases). CDR3 length equals 16 residues. The germline V and J ends were trimmed by 4 bases and 2 bases, with 18 bases remaining between them. The germline CDR1 and CDR2 sequences are SGHAT and FQNNGV.

The J gene is TRBJ2-6, the V gene TRBV12-3 or TRBV12-4; D perhaps matches TRBD1 (6 bases). The germline V and J ends were trimmed by 6 bases and 2 bases, with 14 bases remaining between them. The CDR3 contains 16 residues. The CDR3 here is CASSSEKGAGANVLTF. In DNA form, the CDR3 reads TGTGCCAGCAGCTCCGAGAAGGGGGCTGGGGCCAACGTCCTGACTTTC.

This clonotype appeared many times. This chain joins TRBV12-3 or TRBV12-4 and TRBJ2-7; 9 bases are a match to TRBD1. CDR3 length: 14 residues. Losses at the gene ends were 5 bases for V and 4 bases for J; bases not matched to a gene: 6. CDR3 DNA sequence: TGTGCCAGCAGTCGGGGACAGGGCTCTTACGAGCAGTACTTC. Translation: CASSRGQGSYEQYF.

The chain is built from TRBV29-1 and TRBJ2-5; tentatively, D is TRBD1 (5 bases). This CDR3 has 14 residues. Germline V CDR1 and CDR2: SQVTM, ANQGSEA. V was pared by 3 bases and J by 1 base, with 12 bases between. The CDR3 loop is CSVDRQKTQETQYF. The CDR3 DNA reads TGCAGCGTTGACCGACAGAAGACCCAAGAGACCCAGTACTTC.

This chain links TRBV3-1 with TRBJ2-1, with D possibly matching TRBD2 (6 bases). V was cut by 11 bases and J by 5 bases, with 16 bases left in between. CDR1 is LGHDT and CDR2 is YNNKEL in the germline V gene (reference sequence). CDR3 length equals 13 residues. CDR3 amino acids: CASSGSANNEQFF. CDR3 in DNA: TGTGCCTCCAGCGGGTCGGCGAACAATGAGCAGTTCTTC.

This clonotype was seen only a few times. V gene TRBV7-2 combines with J gene TRBJ1-2; D remains ambiguous. The CDR3 covers 13 residues. V dropped 5 bases and J dropped 4 bases, with 11 bases sitting between them. Germline assignment: CDR1 SGHTA and CDR2 FQGNSA. DNA of the CDR3: TGTGCCAGCAGCCGATTGAAGGGCTATGGCTACACCTTC. Protein product: CASSRLKGYGYTF.

This clonotype was counted a few times. J is TRBJ2-7 and V is TRBV5-6; 7 positions match TRBD1. This CDR3 spans 13 amino acids. Per germline, CDR1 SGHDT and CDR2 YYEEEE. With 2 bases clipped from V and 6 bases from J, the junction kept 5 bases outside the gene matches. CDR3 DNA sequence: TGTGCCAGCAGCTTTGGGACAGCCGGCGAGCAGTACTTC. Protein product: CASSFGTAGEQYF.

The chain employs TRBV4-2 and TRBJ2-3; D unresolved. Germline values: CDR1 LGHNA, CDR2 YNFKEQ. The CDR3 loop spans 18 amino acids. V was shortened by 0 bases and J by 1 base, with 17 bases between the two germline ends. CDR3 loop: CASSQDNQAQTGTDTQYF. The DNA of the CDR3 is TGTGCCAGCAGCCAAGATAACCAGGCACAGACTGGCACAGATACGCAGTATTTT.